The 13 T cell receptor beta chains below come from one sample, sequenced in a study of cytomegalovirus exposure and HLA in healthy donors. Primers included in the PCR were 60 Vbeta and 13 Jbeta primers. Generated by immunoSEQ multiplex PCR, the TCRdb table keeps only in-frame clones and is missing some. The sample shows some 180,000 clones, 79% of them seen only once. The sequencing sample was made of PBMCs. Every receptor here comes from a young woman in good health and CMV-seropositive.

This clone came up once. The chain links TRBV7-6 to TRBJ1-6; 9 positions match TRBD1. CDR3 length equals 16 residues. With 2 bases clipped from V and 3 bases from J, the junction kept 2 bases outside the gene matches. Germline CDR1 is SGHVS and CDR2 is FNYEAQ. This CDR3 reads CASSLSGQGYNSPLHF. The CDR3 DNA is TGTGCCAGCAGCTTATCGGGACAGGGCTATAATTCACCCCTCCACTTT.

This chain connects TRBV5-8 to TRBJ1-5; 9 bases line up with TRBD1. The germline gives CDR1 SGHTS, CDR2 YDEGEE. The trim removed 4 bases at V and 6 bases at J, leaving 5 bases unmatched. The CDR3 spans 14 residues. The CDR3 bases are TGTGCCAGCAGCGAAGGGACAGGGTTTCAGCCCCAGCATTTT. This codes for CASSEGTGFQPQHF.

A few counts support this clone. The rearrangement links TRBV2 to TRBJ1-6; maybe TRBD1 (6 bases). The germline V and J ends were trimmed by 11 bases and 2 bases, with 13 bases remaining between them. The CDR3 is 14 amino acids. Germline V gene lookup returns CDR1 SNHLY and CDR2 FYNNEI. CDR3 nucleotides: TGTGCCGGAAGCACAGGGACCTATAATTCACCCCTCCACTTT. Protein sequence: CAGSTGTYNSPLHF.

The rearrangement links TRBV7-9 to TRBJ2-3; 10 nucleotides agree with TRBD2. Germline loops: CDR1 SEHNR, CDR2 FQNEAQ (reference sequence). The CDR3 is made up of 18 amino acids. The V gene end was trimmed by 4 bases and the J gene end by 0 bases; junction bases not matched to a gene: 10. In nucleotides, the CDR3 is TGTGCCAGCAGCTCCCCCGCGACTAGCGGGTTTAGCACAGATACGCAGTATTTT. It encodes CASSSPATSGFSTDTQYF.

The chain has TRBV19 and TRBJ2-1; the match to TRBD2 covers 10 bases. Trimming removed 5 bases from V and 4 bases from J; junction bases left unmatched: 5. The CDR3 is made up of 15 amino acids. Germline V gives CDR1 LNHDA, CDR2 SQIVND (reference sequence). The DNA for the CDR3 is TGTGCCAGTAGTTCCTGGACTAGCGGATACAATGAGCAGTTCTTC. Translation gives CASSSWTSGYNEQFF.

This chain uses TRBV7-2 with TRBJ1-1; no definite D call. Germline V CDR1 and CDR2: SGHTA, FQGNSA. CDR3 length equals 13 residues. V was pared by 2 bases and J by 6 bases, with 10 bases between. The CDR3 coding sequence is TGTGCCAGCAGCTTAAATAATCTAGCTGAAGCTTTCTTT. Translation gives CASSLNNLAEAFF.

The chain links TRBV4-3 to TRBJ2-7; TRBD2 agrees at 15 bases. Germline CDR1 reads LGHNA; CDR2 reads YSLEER. Trimming cost V 4 bases and J 4 bases; bases outside gene matches: 2. The CDR3 spans 15 residues. CDR3 sequence (DNA): TGCGCCAGCAGCCCAGGGACTAGCGGGGGGTACGAGCAGTACTTC. Its translation is CASSPGTSGGYEQYF.

The chain combines TRBV9 with TRBJ1-3; D is perhaps TRBD1 (6 bases). The V gene lost 4 bases and the J gene lost 0 bases, with 14 bases spanning the gap. The CDR3 covers 16 residues. The V gene's germline CDR1 is SGDLS and CDR2 YYNGEE. The CDR3 region is CASSPNLGASGNTIYF. The CDR3 DNA is TGTGCCAGCAGCCCGAATCTGGGGGCCTCTGGAAACACCATATATTTT.

This clone was picked up a small number of times. The V and J genes are TRBV29-1 and TRBJ2-7; D is undetermined. CDR1 is SQVTM and CDR2 is ANQGSEA in the germline V gene. With 3 bases removed from V and 4 bases from J, the gap between germline ends came to 16 bases. CDR3 length: 14 residues. The CDR3 loop reads CSVDGPPHSYEQYF. The CDR3 DNA is TGCAGCGTTGACGGTCCCCCGCATTCTTACGAGCAGTACTTC.

This clone was detected a few times. The CDR3 coding sequence is TGTGCCAGTAGTGTCTGGGGCCAAGGTCCTGGCTACACCTTC. Its translation: CASSVWGQGPGYTF. The gene calls are TRBV19 and TRBJ1-2, with D possibly TRBD1 on 5 matching bases. Germline V gene lookup returns CDR1 LNHDA and CDR2 SQIVND (reference sequence). The CDR3 has 14 amino acids. The V end lost 5 bases, the J end lost 7 bases, and 17 bases lay between the germline ends.

The chain links TRBV7-8 to TRBJ2-4; 12 bases align to TRBD2. This CDR3 is 15 amino acids long. Germline values: CDR1 SGHVS, CDR2 FQNEAQ. V trimming: 5 bases; J trimming: 1 base; junction bases outside the gene matches: 0. The chain's CDR3 is CASSGTSGAKNIQYF. CDR3 in DNA: TGTGCCAGCAGCGGGACTAGCGGGGCCAAAAACATTCAGTACTTC.

The V and J genes are TRBV2 and TRBJ1-4; TRBD1 matches at 8 bases. Per germline, CDR1 SNHLY and CDR2 FYNNEI. The V segment lost 7 bases and the J segment 7 bases; nucleotides outside the gene matches: 2. This CDR3 is built from 12 residues. For the CDR3, the DNA is TGTGCCAGCAAAGGGACAGGTGAAAAACTGTTTTTT. Translating it yields CASKGTGEKLFF.

The chain recombines TRBV29-1 with TRBJ1-2, with a weak D call TRBD1 (5 bases). The CDR3 runs to 12 residues. Trimming pared 5 bases from V and 2 bases from J, leaving 9 bases between. Germline assignment: CDR1 SQVTM and CDR2 ANQGSEA. This CDR3 is CSVLQENYGYTF. CDR3 DNA sequence: TGCAGCGTTTTACAGGAGAACTATGGCTACACCTTC.